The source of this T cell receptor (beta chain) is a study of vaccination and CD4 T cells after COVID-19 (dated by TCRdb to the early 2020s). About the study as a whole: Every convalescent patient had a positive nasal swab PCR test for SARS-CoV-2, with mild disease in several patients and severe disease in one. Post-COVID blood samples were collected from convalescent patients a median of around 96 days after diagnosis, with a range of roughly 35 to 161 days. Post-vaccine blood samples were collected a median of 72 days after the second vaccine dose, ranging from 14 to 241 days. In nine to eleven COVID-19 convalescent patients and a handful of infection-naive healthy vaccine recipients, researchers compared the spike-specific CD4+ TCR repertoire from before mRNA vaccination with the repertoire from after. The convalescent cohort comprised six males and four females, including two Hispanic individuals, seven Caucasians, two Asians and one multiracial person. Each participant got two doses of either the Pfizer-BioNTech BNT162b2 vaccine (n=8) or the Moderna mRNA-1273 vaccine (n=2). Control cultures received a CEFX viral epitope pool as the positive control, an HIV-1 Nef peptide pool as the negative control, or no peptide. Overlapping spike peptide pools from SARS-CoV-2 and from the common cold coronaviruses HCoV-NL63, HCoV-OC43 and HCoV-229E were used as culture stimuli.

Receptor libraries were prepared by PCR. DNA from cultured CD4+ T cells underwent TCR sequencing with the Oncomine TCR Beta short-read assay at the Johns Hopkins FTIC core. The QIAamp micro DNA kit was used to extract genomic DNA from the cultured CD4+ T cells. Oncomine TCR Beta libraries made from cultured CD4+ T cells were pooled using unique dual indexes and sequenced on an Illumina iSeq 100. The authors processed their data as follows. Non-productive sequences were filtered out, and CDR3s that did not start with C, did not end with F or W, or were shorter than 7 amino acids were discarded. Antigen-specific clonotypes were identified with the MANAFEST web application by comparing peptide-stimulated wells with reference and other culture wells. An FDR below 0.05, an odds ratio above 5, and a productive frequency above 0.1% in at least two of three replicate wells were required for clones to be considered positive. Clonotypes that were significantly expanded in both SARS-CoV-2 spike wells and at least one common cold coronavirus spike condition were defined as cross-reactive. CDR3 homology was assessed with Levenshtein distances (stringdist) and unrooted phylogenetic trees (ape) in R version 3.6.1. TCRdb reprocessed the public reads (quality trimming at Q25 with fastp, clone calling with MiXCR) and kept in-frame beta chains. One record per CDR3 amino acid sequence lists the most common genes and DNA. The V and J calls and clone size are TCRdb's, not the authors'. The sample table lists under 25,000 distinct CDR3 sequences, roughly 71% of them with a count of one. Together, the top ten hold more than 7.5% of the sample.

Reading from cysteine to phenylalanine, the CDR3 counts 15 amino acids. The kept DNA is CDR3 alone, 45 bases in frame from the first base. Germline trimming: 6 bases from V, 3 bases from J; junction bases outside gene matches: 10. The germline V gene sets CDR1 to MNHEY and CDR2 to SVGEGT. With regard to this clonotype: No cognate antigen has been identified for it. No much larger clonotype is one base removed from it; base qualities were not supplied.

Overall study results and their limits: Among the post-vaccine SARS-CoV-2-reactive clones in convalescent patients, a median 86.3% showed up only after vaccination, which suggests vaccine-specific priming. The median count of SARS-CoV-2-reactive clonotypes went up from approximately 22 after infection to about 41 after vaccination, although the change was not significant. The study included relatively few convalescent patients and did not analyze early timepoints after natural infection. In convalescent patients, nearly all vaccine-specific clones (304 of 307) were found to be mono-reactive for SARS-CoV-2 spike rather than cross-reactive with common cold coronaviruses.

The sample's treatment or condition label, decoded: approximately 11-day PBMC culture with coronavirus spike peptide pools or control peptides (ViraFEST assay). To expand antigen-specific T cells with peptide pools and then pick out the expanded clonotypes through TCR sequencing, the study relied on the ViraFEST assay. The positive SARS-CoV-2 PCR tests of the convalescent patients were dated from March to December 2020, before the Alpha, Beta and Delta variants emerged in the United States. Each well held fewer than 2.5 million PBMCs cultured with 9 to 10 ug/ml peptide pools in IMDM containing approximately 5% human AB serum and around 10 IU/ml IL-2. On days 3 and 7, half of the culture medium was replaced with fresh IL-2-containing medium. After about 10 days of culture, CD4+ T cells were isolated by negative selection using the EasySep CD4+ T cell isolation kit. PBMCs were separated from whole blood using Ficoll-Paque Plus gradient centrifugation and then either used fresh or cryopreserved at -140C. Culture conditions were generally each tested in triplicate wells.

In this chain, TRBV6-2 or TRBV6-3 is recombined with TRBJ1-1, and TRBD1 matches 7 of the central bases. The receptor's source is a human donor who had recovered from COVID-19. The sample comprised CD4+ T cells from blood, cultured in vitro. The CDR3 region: CASSLNRGRDTEAFF. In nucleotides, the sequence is TGTGCCAGCAGCCTCAACAGGGGCAGGGACACTGAAGCTTTCTTT.